The TCR beta chain under discussion was sequenced for a study of T-cell memory formation after mild COVID-19. The CDR3 runs to 16 residues. V trimming: 5 bases; J trimming: 1 base; junction bases outside the gene matches: 10. Study-wide results and limits: Contracting clones localized mainly to CM and EM when CD4+ and mainly to EMRA when CD8+. Clones contracting across day 15 to 85 had a balanced CD4/CD8 profile; later expanding clones leaned CD4+. Pre-infection memory already had some responding clones, implying cross-reactive memory joined.

This clonotype was seen only a few times. Its antigen is undetermined. 5'RACE primed at constant segments yielded TCR alpha and TCR beta cDNA libraries bearing sample barcodes and UMIs. TCRdb re-called the 5' RACE reads through MiXCR, storing one row per CDR3 protein. The sample comprises about 150,000 distinct CDR3 sequences, roughly 28% of which are singletons, and 9.5% to 15% rests with the top ten. J is TRBJ1-1 and V is TRBV12-3 or TRBV12-4; the match to TRBD1 covers 7 bases. The clonotype originates from an adult woman who had mild COVID-19 (a few samples of this study predate the infection). Cell type and time point are not known. Sequencing was performed on PBMCs or a T cell subset sorted from them (not recorded which). The CDR3 loop reads CASSPRGGQTNTEAFF. The CDR3, as DNA: TGTGCCAGCAGTCCTAGGGGGGGACAGACGAACACTGAAGCTTTCTTT.